The 17 T cell receptor beta chains reported below all come from one sample, sequenced in a study of blood T cells in healthy people across ages. The second PCR ran roughly 7 to 12 cycles with a sample-barcoded 5' primer and J-beta primers. A single record per CDR3 protein comes from TCRdb applying MiXCR to the 5' RACE reads. This table has 1.5 million to 2 million distinct CDR3 sequences, around 42% appearing once. Source material: blood. The origin of the receptors is a human donor in good health.

V usage is TRBV24-1 and J usage is TRBJ2-3, with no clear D. Germline V lookup: CDR1 KGHDR, CDR2 SFDVKD. V lost 2 bases and J lost 9, with 17 bases in between. There are 15 residues in the CDR3. CDR3 nucleotides: TGTGCCACCAGTGATTGGGCAGAGCCCTTAGGGACGCAGTATTTT. Residues: CATSDWAEPLGTQYF.

As concerns this clonotype: Its ends do not fully match the called genes, so a read error is possible. The V call is TRBV7-9, the J call TRBJ2-2; TRBD1 aligns across 9 bases. This CDR3 is built from 15 residues. CDR1 is SEHNR, CDR2 FQNEAQ, per germline (reference sequence). CDR3 region: CVSSDRTGDTGELFF. The DNA for the CDR3 is TGTGTCAGCAGCGACCGGACAGGGGACACCGGGGAGCTGTTTTTT.

The chain combines TRBV7-6 with TRBJ2-1; possible D gene TRBD2, 6 bases. CDR3 length equals 16 residues. Germline CDR1 SGHVS, CDR2 FNYEAQ. The V and J ends lost 5 bases and 4 bases respectively, with 18 bases between them. The CDR3 nucleotides are TGTGCCAGCAGCCTGGACCTGCCTGGGGGGTACAATGAGCAGTTCTTC. Translating gives CASSLDLPGGYNEQFF.

The CDR3 DNA is TGTGCCAGCAGCCAAGATTCGGGGCAGGGAGTGACAGGGGATGAGCAGTTCTTC. This encodes CASSQDSGQGVTGDEQFF. The chain combines TRBV4-2 with TRBJ2-1; 8 bases align to TRBD1. CDR1 is LGHNA and CDR2 is YNFKEQ in the germline V gene. The junction had 15 bases not matched to a gene; V was cut back by 0 bases and J by 8 bases. The CDR3 spans 18 residues.

This clonotype has more than one count but fewer than ten. The rearrangement joins TRBV20-1 to TRBJ2-7; D might be TRBD1 (6 bases). Germline V CDR1 and CDR2: DFQATT, SNEGSKA (reference sequence). This CDR3 contains 14 residues. V gave up 6 bases and J gave up 3 bases, with 18 bases separating them. This CDR3 is CSAYGQKNLYEQYF. The CDR3, as DNA: TGCAGTGCCTACGGACAGAAAAACCTCTACGAGCAGTACTTC.

The rearrangement links TRBV20-1 to TRBJ2-5; possible D gene TRBD2, 6 bases. The end of the DNA aligns better with TRBJ2-7, so the J call may be wrong. This CDR3 comprises 14 residues. Per the germline V gene, CDR1 is DFQATT and CDR2 is SNEGSKA (reference sequence). The CDR3 loop reads CSARASGLTYEQYF. The CDR3 DNA follows: TGCAGTGCTAGGGCTTCGGGACTTACCTACGAGCAGTACTTC.

This chain connects TRBV11-2 to TRBJ2-1, with D perhaps being TRBD1 or TRBD2 (5 bases each). Trimming pared 0 bases from V and 10 bases from J, leaving 16 bases between. Per germline, CDR1 SGHAT and CDR2 FQNNGV. The CDR3 has 15 amino acids. DNA for the CDR3: TGTGCCAGCAGCTTAGAACCCTCGGGACCCTACGAGCAGTTCTTC. This encodes CASSLEPSGPYEQFF.

The rearrangement links TRBV6-1 to TRBJ2-7, with 9 nucleotides matching TRBD1. Germline values: CDR1 MNHNS, CDR2 SASEGT. The CDR3 consists of 17 residues. V was pared by 5 bases and J by 9 bases, with 20 bases of the junction left unmatched. The DNA for the CDR3 is TGTGCCAGCAGTCCTCCGGGGACAGGGCCCCCCCTGGGCGTGCAGTACTTC. Protein sequence: CASSPPGTGPPLGVQYF.

The chain couples TRBV5-1 to TRBJ2-3; TRBD2 matches at 10 bases. CDR1 is SGHRS, CDR2 YFSETQ, per germline. The trim removed 9 bases at V and 0 bases at J, leaving 13 bases unmatched. CDR3 length: 17 residues. The CDR3 is CAIPQASGGPSTDTQYF. Written as DNA, the CDR3 is TGCGCCATCCCCCAGGCTAGCGGGGGCCCTAGCACAGATACGCAGTATTTT.

This clonotype was counted a few times. The gene calls are TRBV25-1 and TRBJ2-1; 8 bases are a match to TRBD2. The CDR3 has 15 residues. Trimming at V came to 2 bases and at J to 4 bases, leaving 4 bases not matched to a gene. Germline V gives CDR1 MGHDK, CDR2 SYGVNS. DNA of the CDR3: TGTGCCAGCAGTGAACCGGGACTAGTGTACAATGAGCAGTTCTTC. It is translated as CASSEPGLVYNEQFF.

Notes on this clonotype: The junction departs from the called germline gene at one end, perhaps through a read error. The chain links TRBV6-2 or TRBV6-3 to TRBJ1-6; D perhaps matches TRBD1 (6 bases). This CDR3 region has 17 residues. Germline CDR1 and CDR2: MNHEY and SVGEGT. The chain's CDR3 is CVSSYRTESSYNSPLHF. The CDR3 DNA reads TGTGTCAGCAGTTACAGGACAGAAAGCTCCTATAATTCACCCCTCCACTTT.

V and J are TRBV20-1 and TRBJ1-1; no clear D gene. With 8 bases removed from V and 0 bases from J, the gap between germline ends came to 13 bases. The CDR3 is 13 amino acids. Germline V CDR1 and CDR2: DFQATT, SNEGSKA (reference sequence). The DNA of the CDR3 is TGCAGTTCCTCGGCCCGAGTGAACACTGAAGCTTTCTTT. Its translation: CSSSARVNTEAFF.

This clonotype was observed at least ten times. The chain recombines TRBV4-3 with TRBJ2-3; D not certain. In germline, CDR1 is LGHNA, CDR2 YSLEER. This CDR3 is 17 amino acids long. V lost 0 bases to trimming and J lost 5 bases, with 18 bases between them. This CDR3 is CASSQDRPQFLIDTQYF. The DNA for the CDR3 is TGCGCCAGCAGCCAAGATCGGCCCCAGTTTTTGATAGATACGCAGTATTTT.

Here the CDR3 DNA reads TGTGCCAGCAGCCCGCCCGGGACGCGTAGTGGCGGGGAGCTGTTTTTT. Protein product: CASSPPGTRSGGELFF. This chain connects TRBV11-3 to TRBJ2-2; D tentatively fits TRBD1 or TRBD2 (5 bases each). CDR1 is SGHNT and CDR2 is YENEEA in the germline V gene. V dropped 5 bases and J dropped 7 bases, with 20 bases sitting between them. The CDR3 spans 16 residues.

This clonotype was seen more than once but under ten times. One end of the junction is discordant with germline, which a read error may explain. V usage is TRBV12-3 or TRBV12-4 and J usage is TRBJ1-6; D unclear. The CDR3 totals 16 residues. The CDR3 DNA follows: TGCGCCAGCAGTCTTAAGGGCCCGGGAGATAATTCACCCCTCCACTTT. This codes for CASSLKGPGDNSPLHF.

The chain links TRBV5-4 to TRBJ2-7; 12 bases fit TRBD2. From germline, CDR1 is SGHNT and CDR2 YYREEE (reference sequence). The V and J ends lost 3 bases and 2 bases, in that order; junction bases with no gene match: 9. CDR3 length: 17 residues. CDR3 loop: CASSSGETSGGTYEQYF. The CDR3 DNA reads TGTGCCAGCAGCTCCGGGGAGACTAGCGGGGGAACCTACGAGCAGTACTTC.

The rearrangement links TRBV4-2 to TRBJ1-2; 7 positions match TRBD1. Germline V gene data show CDR1 as LGHNA and CDR2 as YNFKEQ. With V trimmed by 0 bases and J by 0 bases, 10 bases remained unmatched. The CDR3 sequence is 18 residues long. The CDR3 sequence is CASSQDGFAGGPNYGYTF. The CDR3 coding sequence is TGTGCCAGCAGCCAAGACGGATTTGCAGGGGGGCCTAACTATGGCTACACCTTC.